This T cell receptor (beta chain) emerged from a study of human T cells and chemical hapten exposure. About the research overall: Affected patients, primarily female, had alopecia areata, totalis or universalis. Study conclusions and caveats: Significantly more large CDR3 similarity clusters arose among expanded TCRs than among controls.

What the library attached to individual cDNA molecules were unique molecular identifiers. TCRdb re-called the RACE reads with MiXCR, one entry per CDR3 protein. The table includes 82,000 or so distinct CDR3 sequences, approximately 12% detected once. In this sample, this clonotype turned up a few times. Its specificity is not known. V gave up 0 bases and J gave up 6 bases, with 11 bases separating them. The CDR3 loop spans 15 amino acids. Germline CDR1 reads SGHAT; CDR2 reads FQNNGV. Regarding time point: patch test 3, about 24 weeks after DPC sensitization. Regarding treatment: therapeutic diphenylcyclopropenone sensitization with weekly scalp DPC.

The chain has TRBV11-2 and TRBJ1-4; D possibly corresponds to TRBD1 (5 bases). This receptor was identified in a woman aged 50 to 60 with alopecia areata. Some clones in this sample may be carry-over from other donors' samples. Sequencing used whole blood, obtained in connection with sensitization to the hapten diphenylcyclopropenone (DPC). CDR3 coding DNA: TGTGCCAGCAGCTTAGAAGCCAGGGTGCATGAAAAACTGTTTTTT. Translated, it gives CASSLEARVHEKLFF.